These T cell receptor beta chains were read from a single sample in a study of OX40 agonist ivuxolimab in advanced cancers. Here immunoSEQ multiplex PCR was the method, and the copy in TCRdb shows in-frame clones only, minus some. The sample records about 34,000 clones, around 90% being singletons. The sample consisted of CD4+ or CD8+ T cells sorted from blood, taken in a trial of the OX40 agonist ivuxolimab. The source of these receptors is an adult with an advanced solid tumor such as melanoma, head and neck, liver or kidney cancer. Each CDR3 is given with its conserved first and last residue. D genes are given only for firm matches. A clone size is listed for some rows: how often the clone was seen (once, few, many), or a class if it is expanded.

d_call cdr3_length clone_size j_call v_call cdr3_nt cdr3_aa
- 10 - TRBJ1-2 TRBV20-1 TGCAGTGTCGGTAACTATGGCTACACCTTC CSVGNYGYTF
- 18 - TRBJ1-1 TRBV19 TGTGCCAGTAGTATAAATCACGGGGCTCCCATGATGGGCACTGAAGCTTTCTTT CASSINHGAPMMGTEAFF
- 16 once TRBJ1-4 TRBV19 TGTGCCAGTAGTAGACCCGCAGGGTCAACTAATGAAAAACTGTTTTTT CASSRPAGSTNEKLFF
TRBD2 19 - TRBJ2-3 TRBV18 TGTGCCAGCTCACCACGAGTAGCGGGAGGGGATTTACGCACAGATACGCAGTATTTT CASSPRVAGGDLRTDTQYF
- 15 - TRBJ1-5 TRBV28 TGTGCCAGCAGCCGAGGAGACAGGCGTGGACAGCCCCAGCATTTT CASSRGDRRGQPQHF
- 13 - TRBJ2-7 TRBV7-6 TGTGCCAGCAGCTACGGTAGCCATTACGAGCAGTACTTC CASSYGSHYEQYF
- 11 - TRBJ2-5 TRBV5-1 TGCGCCAGCAGCCAGCAAGAGACCCAGTACTTC CASSQQETQYF
- 14 - TRBJ1-2 TRBV28 TGTGCCAGCAGTAAAGACCTACTGGACTATGGCTACACCTTC CASSKDLLDYGYTF
- 15 - TRBJ1-5 TRBV30 TGTGCCTGGAGTGTACCCGGGGGTTTCGGTCAGCCCCAGCATTTT CAWSVPGGFGQPQHF
- 12 - TRBJ2-7 TRBV30 TGTGCCTGGAGTGTACCGGGGACCCCTCTGTACTTC CAWSVPGTPLYF
- 14 once TRBJ1-2 TRBV19 TGTGCCAGTAGTATAGCGCAGGGGAACTATGGCTACACCTTC CASSIAQGNYGYTF
TRBD1 12 - TRBJ1-1 TRBV29-1 TGCAGCGCCAGAGACAGGGGCACTGAAGCTTTCTTT CSARDRGTEAFF
- 10 - TRBJ2-5 TRBV29-1 TGCAGCGCCGGAGAAGAGACCCAGTACTTC CSAGEETQYF
TRBD1 15 - TRBJ1-5 TRBV28 TGTGCCAGCAGGTACCCCGGGACAGTTATCAGCCCCCAGCATTTT CASRYPGTVISPQHF
TRBD2 17 - TRBJ2-5 TRBV5-5 TGTGCCAGCAGCTTGGTGGGGACTAGCGGGAGTACGGAGACCCAGTACTTC CASSLVGTSGSTETQYF
- 14 - TRBJ2-5 TRBV5-6 TGTGCCAGCAGCTTATCCGGGACAAGAGAGACCCAGTACTTC CASSLSGTRETQYF